This entry lists 11 T cell receptor beta chains sequenced from one sample in a study of cytomegalovirus exposure and HLA in healthy donors. Using immunoSEQ multiplex PCR, the repertoire was profiled, and TCRdb retains in-frame clones only, with some absent. This table has more than 110,000 clones, roughly four fifths appearing once. What was sequenced was PBMCs. The receptors originated from a woman aged 25 to 39 in good health and CMV-seronegative.

Only one count was recorded for this clone. The rearrangement links TRBV9 to TRBJ2-5, with TRBD2 matching over 9 bases. Germline V gene sequence: CDR1 SGDLS, CDR2 YYNGEE. The CDR3 sequence is 16 residues long. V was pared by 0 bases and J by 5 bases, with 8 bases of the junction left unmatched. The CDR3 DNA reads TGTGCCAGCAGCGTAGCAAGCGGGGGGCGTGGGGAGACCCAGTACTTC. Protein: CASSVASGGRGETQYF.

This chain joins TRBV5-1 and TRBJ1-4, with D possibly matching TRBD1 (6 bases). The germline V gene has CDR1 SGHRS and CDR2 YFSETQ. The CDR3 runs 13 residues. V was pared by 4 bases and J by 3 bases, with 7 bases between. CDR3: CASSGTPNEKLFF. CDR3 DNA: TGCGCCAGCAGCGGGACACCTAATGAAAAACTGTTTTTT.

This chain joins TRBV10-1 and TRBJ1-2; 7 bases fit TRBD1. The CDR3 sequence is 13 residues long. Germline lookup yields CDR1 WNHNN and CDR2 SYGVQD (reference sequence). J was trimmed by 2 bases and V by 11 bases; bases with no gene match: 8. Written as DNA, the CDR3 is TGCGCCCAGAAAGGGGGCGTAAACTATGGCTACACCTTC. As protein: CAQKGGVNYGYTF.

The chain couples TRBV2 to TRBJ1-4; possible D gene TRBD1, 6 bases. Looked up from germline, CDR1 is SNHLY and CDR2 is FYNNEI. The CDR3 contains 15 residues. Between the trimmed V and J ends, which lost 7 bases and 7 bases, there was a span of 19 bases. This CDR3 reads CASNSIQGFTEKLFF. Here the CDR3 DNA reads TGTGCCAGCAACAGTATACAGGGTTTTACTGAAAAACTGTTTTTT. The full variable domain, rest sourced from reference TRBV2 and TRBJ1-4, is EPEVTQTPSHQVTQMGQEVILRCVPISNHLYFYWYRQILGQKVEFLVSFYNNEISEKSEIFDDQFSVERPDGSNFTLKIRSTKLEDSAMYFCASNSIQGFTEKLFFGSGTQLSVL.

This sequence joins TRBV5-6 and TRBJ2-5, with D hard to call. Germline CDR1 is SGHDT and CDR2 is YYEEEE. V lost 4 bases and J 5 bases, leaving 6 bases between the germline ends. The CDR3 is 11 residues long. The CDR3 DNA is TGTGCCAGCAGCCGGCGGGAGACCCAGTACTTC. Translated: CASSRRETQYF.

V usage is TRBV5-1 and J usage is TRBJ1-2; D unclear. Germline lookup yields CDR1 SGHRS and CDR2 YFSETQ. The CDR3 totals 13 residues. V lost 5 bases and J lost 0, with 8 bases in between. CDR3 residues: CASSEEANYGYTF. CDR3 coding DNA: TGCGCCAGCAGTGAGGAAGCTAACTATGGCTACACCTTC. Full variable domain (rest looked up from reference TRBV5-1 and TRBJ1-2): KAGVTQTPRYLIKTRGQQVTLSCSPISGHRSVSWYQQTPGQGLQFLFEYFSETQRNKGNFPGRFSGRQFSNSRSEMNVSTLELGDSALYLCASSEEANYGYTFGSGTRLTVV.

The chain recombines TRBV7-9 with TRBJ2-5, with a tentative D call TRBD1 (6 bases). CDR3 length: 15 amino acids. Germline V lookup: CDR1 SEHNR, CDR2 FQNEAQ (reference sequence). Trimming took off 5 bases at V and 5 bases at J, with 18 bases between the two ends. The CDR3 DNA is TGTGCCAGCAGCCTTAGGACAGCAGCCAGGGAGACCCAGTACTTC. Its protein is CASSLRTAARETQYF.

The rearrangement uses TRBV7-9 and TRBJ1-4, with 8 bases fitting TRBD1. The CDR3 totals 14 residues. CDR1 SEHNR and CDR2 FQNEAQ come from the germline V gene (reference sequence). J lost 5 bases, V lost 6 bases, and 5 bases had no gene match. The chain's CDR3 is CASRTGTGNEKLFF. The CDR3 bases are TGTGCCAGCAGGACCGGGACAGGAAATGAAAAACTGTTTTTT.

The chain combines TRBV4-3 with TRBJ1-1; maybe TRBD1 (5 bases). Germline V gives CDR1 LGHNA, CDR2 YSLEER. V was shortened by 1 base and J by 5 bases, with 14 bases between the two germline ends. The CDR3 has 15 amino acids. The CDR3 sequence is CASSQGTPRETEAFF. The CDR3 DNA reads TGCGCCAGCAGCCAAGGGACACCACGGGAGACTGAAGCTTTCTTT.

The chain carries TRBV6-6 and TRBJ2-3, with 12 bases aligning to TRBD2. This CDR3 comprises 15 residues. From germline, CDR1 is MNHNY and CDR2 SVGAGI (reference sequence). Trimming cost V 5 bases and J 4 bases; bases outside gene matches: 4. The CDR3: CASSNLAGGADTQYF. In nucleotides, the CDR3 is TGTGCCAGCAGTAACCTAGCGGGGGGGGCAGATACGCAGTATTTT.

The rearrangement uses TRBV19 and TRBJ1-5; 7 bases line up with TRBD1. Germline lookup yields CDR1 LNHDA and CDR2 SQIVND (reference sequence). V lost 5 bases to trimming and J lost 2 bases; unmatched junction nucleotides: 6. This CDR3 has 15 amino acids. CDR3 sequence: CASSSRQGRNQPQHF. CDR3 nucleotides: TGTGCCAGTAGTTCCCGACAGGGACGCAATCAGCCCCAGCATTTT.